This is a list of T cell receptor beta chains from one sample in a study of T and B cells in COVID-19 patients. MiXCR was run by TCRdb on the multiplex PCR reads, yielding one entry per CDR3 protein. This table holds about 15,000 distinct CDR3 sequences, approximately 30% found once. The sequenced sample consisted of blood. The receptors here all came from a human donor who had recovered from COVID-19. Each CDR3 is given with its conserved first and last residue. The order of the fields is D gene, V gene, clone size, CDR3 length, J gene, CDR3 protein, CDR3 DNA. A D gene is named only where the DNA matches it firmly. The size of a clone is reported for some rows only, either as once, few or many, or as a class for expanded clones.

>TRBD1|TRBV5-1|-|16|TRBJ1-6
CASSLRAGGNNSPLHF
TGCGCCAGCAGCTTGAGAGCAGGGGGGAATAATTCACCCCTCCACTTT
>-|TRBV6-5|medium-sized|11|TRBJ2-5
CASNSPETQYF
TGTGCCAGCAATTCCCCAGAGACCCAGTACTTC
>TRBD1|TRBV6-2/TRBV6-3|few|16|TRBJ1-1
CASSITTDRVDTEAFF
TGTGCCAGCAGTATTACCACTGACAGGGTTGACACTGAAGCTTTCTTT
>-|TRBV24-1|-|16|TRBJ1-4
CATSDSAGETNEKLFF
TGTGCCACCAGTGATTCGGCAGGAGAGACTAATGAAAAACTGTTTTTT
>-|TRBV7-6|-|13|TRBJ1-6
CASSLTVNSPLHF
TGTGCCAGCAGCTTGACCGTAAATTCACCCCTCCACTTT
>TRBD2|TRBV7-9|-|17|TRBJ2-1
CASSSRTSGGGYNEQFF
TGTGCCAGCAGCTCCCGGACTAGCGGGGGAGGGTACAATGAGCAGTTCTTC
>-|TRBV12-3/TRBV12-4|few|15|TRBJ2-1
CASSKNGSPNNEQFF
TGTGCCAGCAGTAAAAATGGAAGTCCCAACAATGAGCAGTTCTTC
>TRBD1|TRBV10-3|-|15|TRBJ1-3
CAISRDRFSGNTIYF
TGTGCCATCAGTAGGGACAGATTCTCTGGAAACACCATATATTTT
>-|TRBV7-2|-|15|TRBJ2-4
CASSSQVGDKNIQYF
TGTGCCAGCAGCTCCCAGGTCGGGGACAAAAACATTCAGTACTTC
>-|TRBV12-3/TRBV12-4|-|13|TRBJ1-5
CASSAEGYQPQHF
TGTGCCAGCAGTGCGGAAGGGTATCAGCCCCAGCATTTT
>-|TRBV7-6|few|18|TRBJ2-2
CASSLSRVGVTNTGELFF
TGTGCCAGCAGCTTAAGTAGGGTGGGAGTGACTAACACCGGGGAGCTGTTTTTT
>-|TRBV12-3/TRBV12-4|many|14|TRBJ2-3
CASRQGTGTDTQYF
TGTGCCAGCAGGCAGGGTACGGGCACAGATACGCAGTATTTT
>-|TRBV7-6|-|13|TRBJ2-5
CASSHLMQETQYF
TGTGCCAGCAGCCATTTAATGCAAGAGACCCAGTACTTC
>-|TRBV6-2/TRBV6-3|many|13|TRBJ2-7
CASSSGRVGEQYF
TGTGCCAGCAGTTCTGGGCGTGTCGGCGAGCAGTACTTC
>-|TRBV5-5|many|16|TRBJ2-3
CASSLGRGARTDTQYF
TGTGCCAGCAGCTTGGGCCGGGGTGCTCGCACAGATACGCAGTATTTT
>TRBD1|TRBV6-2/TRBV6-3|few|17|TRBJ2-7
CASRTDRGFSTNYEQYF
TGTGCCAGCAGGACCGACAGGGGGTTCTCTACAAACTACGAGCAGTACTTC
>TRBD2|TRBV12-3/TRBV12-4|-|17|TRBJ2-5
CASSFIRRRGAIETQYF
TGTGCCAGCAGTTTTATTCGCAGGCGGGGGGCCATCGAGACCCAGTACTTC
>-|TRBV24-1|-|15|TRBJ2-5
CATSDPRASSETQYF
TGTGCCACCAGTGATCCTAGGGCATCATCGGAGACCCAGTACTTC
>TRBD1|TRBV12-5|-|18|TRBJ1-1
CASGLGWTGLPPNTEAFF
TGTGCTAGTGGTTTGGGATGGACAGGCCTTCCCCCGAACACTGAAGCTTTCTTT
>-|TRBV27|medium-sized|15|TRBJ2-7
CASSFFGQENYEQYF
-
>-|TRBV7-6|-|12|TRBJ2-3
CASSFVEDTQYF
TGTGCCAGCAGCTTTGTTGAAGATACGCAGTATTTT